This TCR beta chain was sequenced during a study of T cell changes during pregnancy in multiple sclerosis. CDR1 and CDR2 (germline): MDHEN, SYDVKM. The CDR3 has 14 amino acids. Produced via immunoSEQ multiplex PCR; TCRdb's table is partial and in-frame only. The table lists approximately 30,000 clones, approximately 90% of them singletons, with approximately 12% in the top ten. In its sample, this clone was seen once. The TCR originated in a female donor with multiple sclerosis, enrolled in a pregnancy study. The sample in question was CD8+ T cells from peripheral blood mononuclear cells, obtained before pregnancy. The gene calls are TRBV28 and TRBJ2-2; 7 bases map to TRBD2. CDR3 loop: CASGRSYSTGELFF. DNA for the CDR3: TGTGCGTCCGGGAGGAGCTATTCCACCGGGGAGCTGTTTTTT. Using reference TRBV28 and TRBJ2-2 for the parts outside the CDR3, the full variable domain is DVKVTQSSRYLVKRTGEKVFLECVQDMDHENMFWYRQDPGLGLRLIYFSYDVKMKEKGDIPEGYSVSREKKERFSLILESASTNQTSMYLCASGRSYSTGELFFGEGSRLTVL.